This T cell receptor beta chain is drawn from a study of blood T cell repertoires in COVID-19. Cohort 3 donors counted as recovered after two negative PCRs, clearance, or resolved symptoms. Germline V gene data show CDR1 as GTSNPN and CDR2 as SVGIG (reference sequence). Trimming took 1 base from V and 5 from J, leaving 12 bases between them. The CDR3 length is 14 residues. Clones were read by immunoSEQ multiplex PCR, and TCRdb kept only the in-frame ones, dropping some. This table holds about 220,000 clones, roughly 84% found once. This sequence originates from a woman aged 40 to 49 who had recovered from COVID-19. This chain joins TRBV30 and TRBJ1-5, with D unclear. The sample comprised PBMCs or T cells enriched from blood (not recorded which). The CDR3 nucleotides are TGTGCCTGGAGTGCCCAGGCGACGGATCAGCCCCAGCATTTT. Translated, it gives CAWSAQATDQPQHF.